This T cell receptor (beta chain) was recorded in a study of monozygotic twins with inflammatory bowel disease. Study observations and caveats: The study found lower TCRbeta diversity (inverse Simpson) in IBD patients than in healthy co-twins.

Comments on this clonotype: Its antigen is unknown.

The TCR libraries each used total RNA (around 3,500 ng per library). The template-switching step introduced UMIs that carried a 6-nucleotide sample barcode. TCRdb re-called the 5' RACE reads and gives one entry per CDR3 protein, without DNA. In total, the table holds 350,000 to 500,000 distinct CDR3 sequences. This CDR3 has 11 residues. The V call is TRBV12-3 or TRBV12-4, the J call TRBJ1-2. The sequence derives from a human donor with ulcerative colitis or Crohn's disease, or a healthy co-twin of an affected twin (not recorded which). Sequences were obtained from blood. CDR3 loop: CASLGGYGYTF.